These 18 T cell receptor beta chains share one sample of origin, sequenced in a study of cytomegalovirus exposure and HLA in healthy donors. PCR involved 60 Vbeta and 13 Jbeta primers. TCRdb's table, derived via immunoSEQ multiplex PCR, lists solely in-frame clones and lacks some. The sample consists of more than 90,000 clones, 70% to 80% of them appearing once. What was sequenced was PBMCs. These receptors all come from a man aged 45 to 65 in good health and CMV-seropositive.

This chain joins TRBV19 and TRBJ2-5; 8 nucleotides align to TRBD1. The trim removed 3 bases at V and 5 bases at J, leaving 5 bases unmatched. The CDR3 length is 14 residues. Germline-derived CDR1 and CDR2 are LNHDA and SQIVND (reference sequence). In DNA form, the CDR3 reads TGTGCCAGTAGTATTCAGGGGGCAAAGGAGACCCAGTACTTC. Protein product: CASSIQGAKETQYF.

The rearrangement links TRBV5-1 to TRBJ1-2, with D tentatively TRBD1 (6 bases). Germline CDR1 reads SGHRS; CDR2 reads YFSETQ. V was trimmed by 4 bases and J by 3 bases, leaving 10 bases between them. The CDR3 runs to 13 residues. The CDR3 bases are TGCGCCAGCAGCGAACAGGGCGACTATGGCTACACCTTC. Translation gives CASSEQGDYGYTF.

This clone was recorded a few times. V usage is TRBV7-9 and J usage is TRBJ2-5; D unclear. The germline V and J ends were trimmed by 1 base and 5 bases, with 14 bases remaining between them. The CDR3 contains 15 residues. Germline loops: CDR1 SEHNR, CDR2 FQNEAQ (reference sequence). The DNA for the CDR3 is TGTGCCAGCAGCTTAGGGTTCGGGTTCGATGAGACCCAGTACTTC. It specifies CASSLGFGFDETQYF.

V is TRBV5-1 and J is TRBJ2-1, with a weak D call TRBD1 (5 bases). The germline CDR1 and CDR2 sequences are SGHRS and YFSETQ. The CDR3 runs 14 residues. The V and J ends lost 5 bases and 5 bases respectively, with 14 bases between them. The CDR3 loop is CASRPDSVDNEQFF. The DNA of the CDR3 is TGCGCCAGCAGACCTGACAGTGTAGACAATGAGCAGTTCTTC.

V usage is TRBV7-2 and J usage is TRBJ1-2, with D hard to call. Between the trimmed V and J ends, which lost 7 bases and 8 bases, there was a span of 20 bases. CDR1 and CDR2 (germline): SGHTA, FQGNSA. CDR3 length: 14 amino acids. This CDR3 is CASTELRGADGYTF. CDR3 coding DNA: TGTGCCAGCACCGAACTCCGGGGAGCGGACGGCTACACCTTC.

The CDR3 DNA reads as TGTGCCAGCAGCTCCCCCTCGACGACAGGGTGGCACGAGCAGTACTTC. The encoded protein is CASSSPSTTGWHEQYF. V is TRBV7-9 and J is TRBJ2-7; 7 positions match TRBD1. Germline V gives CDR1 SEHNR, CDR2 FQNEAQ (reference sequence). V gave up 4 bases and J gave up 5 bases; unmatched junction bases: 14. This CDR3 is 16 amino acids long.

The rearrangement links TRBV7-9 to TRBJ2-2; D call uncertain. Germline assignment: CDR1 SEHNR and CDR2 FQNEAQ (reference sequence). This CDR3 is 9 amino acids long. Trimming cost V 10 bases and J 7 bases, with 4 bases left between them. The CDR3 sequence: CANGGELFF. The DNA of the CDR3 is TGTGCCAACGGCGGGGAGCTGTTTTTT.

CDR3 coding DNA: TGTGCCATCAGTGAGCGGGAGGGGCGCGGTAACGAGCAGTACTTC. Protein product: CAISEREGRGNEQYF. The chain is built from TRBV10-3 and TRBJ2-5; 8 bases line up with TRBD2. The tail of the sequence fits TRBJ2-7 better, so the J call may be wrong. This CDR3 spans 15 amino acids. Germline values: CDR1 ENHRY, CDR2 SYGVKD.

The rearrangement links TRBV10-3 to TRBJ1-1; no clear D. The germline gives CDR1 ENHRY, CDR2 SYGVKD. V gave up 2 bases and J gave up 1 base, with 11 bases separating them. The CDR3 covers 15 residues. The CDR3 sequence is CAISENGGQNTEAFF. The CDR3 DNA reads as TGTGCCATCAGTGAGAACGGAGGTCAGAACACTGAAGCTTTCTTT.

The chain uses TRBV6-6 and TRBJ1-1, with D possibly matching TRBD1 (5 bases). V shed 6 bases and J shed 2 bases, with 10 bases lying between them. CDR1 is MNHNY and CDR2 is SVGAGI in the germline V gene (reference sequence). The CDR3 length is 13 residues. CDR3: CASSGGGNTEAFF. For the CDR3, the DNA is TGTGCCAGCAGCGGGGGGGGAAACACTGAAGCTTTCTTT.

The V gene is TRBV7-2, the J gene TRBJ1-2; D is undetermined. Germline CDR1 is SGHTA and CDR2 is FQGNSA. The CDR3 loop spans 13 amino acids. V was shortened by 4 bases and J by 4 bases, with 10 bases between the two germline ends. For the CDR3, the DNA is TGTGCCAGCAGCTCGGCGACTATCTATGGCTACACCTTC. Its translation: CASSSATIYGYTF. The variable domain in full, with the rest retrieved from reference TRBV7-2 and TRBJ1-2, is GAGVSQSPSNKVTEKGKDVELRCDPISGHTALYWYRQSLGQGLEFLIYFQGNSAPDKSGLPSDRFSAERTGGSVSTLTIQRTQQEDSAVYLCASSSATIYGYTFGSGTRLTVV.

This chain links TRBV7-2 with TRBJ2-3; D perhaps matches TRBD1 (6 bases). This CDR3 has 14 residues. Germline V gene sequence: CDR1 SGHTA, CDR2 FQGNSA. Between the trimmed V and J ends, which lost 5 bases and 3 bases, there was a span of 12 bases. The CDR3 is CASSQGLITDTQYF. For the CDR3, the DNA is TGTGCCAGCAGCCAGGGGCTGATAACAGATACGCAGTATTTT.

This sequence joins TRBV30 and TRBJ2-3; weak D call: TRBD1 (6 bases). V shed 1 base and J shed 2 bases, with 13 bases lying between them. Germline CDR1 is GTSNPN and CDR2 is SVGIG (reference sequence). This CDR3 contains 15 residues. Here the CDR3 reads CAWSAQGFNTDTQYF. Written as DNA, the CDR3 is TGTGCCTGGAGTGCCCAGGGGTTTAACACAGATACGCAGTATTTT. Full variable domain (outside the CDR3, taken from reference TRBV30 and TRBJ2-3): SQTIHQWPATLVQPVGSPLSLECTVEGTSNPNLYWYRQAAGRGLQLLFYSVGIGQISSEVPQNLSASRPQDRQFILSSKKLLLSDSGFYLCAWSAQGFNTDTQYFGPGTRLTVL.

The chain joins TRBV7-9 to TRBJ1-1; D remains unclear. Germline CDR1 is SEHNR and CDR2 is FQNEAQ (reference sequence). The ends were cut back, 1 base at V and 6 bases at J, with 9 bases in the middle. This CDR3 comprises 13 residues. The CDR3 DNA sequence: TGTGCCAGCAGCTTAGGGGCAGTTCCTGAAGCTTTCTTT. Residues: CASSLGAVPEAFF.

This CDR3 reads CASSARTGGEGAFF. CDR3 DNA sequence: TGTGCCAGCAGCGCTAGGACAGGGGGCGAGGGGGCTTTCTTT. The V and J genes are TRBV14 and TRBJ1-1; 11 bases fit TRBD1. Germline assignment: CDR1 SGHDN and CDR2 FVKESK. The junction had 10 bases not matched to a gene; V was cut back by 5 bases and J by 11 bases. The CDR3 length is 14 residues.

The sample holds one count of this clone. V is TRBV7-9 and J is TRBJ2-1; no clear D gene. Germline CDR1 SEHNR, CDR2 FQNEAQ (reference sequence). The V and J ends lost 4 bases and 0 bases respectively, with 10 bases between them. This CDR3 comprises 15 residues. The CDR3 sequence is CASSSGTDSYNEQFF. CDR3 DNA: TGTGCCAGCAGCTCAGGTACTGACTCCTACAATGAGCAGTTCTTC.

The chain's CDR3 is CASTPSGVYNEQFF. CDR3 DNA sequence: TGTGCCAGCACTCCTAGCGGGGTTTACAATGAGCAGTTCTTC. This chain uses TRBV27 with TRBJ2-1; 9 nucleotides line up with TRBD2. Germline V gives CDR1 MNHEY, CDR2 SMNVEV (reference sequence). The CDR3 is 14 amino acids. Germline trimming cut 7 bases from V and 4 bases from J; bases unmatched to any gene: 5.

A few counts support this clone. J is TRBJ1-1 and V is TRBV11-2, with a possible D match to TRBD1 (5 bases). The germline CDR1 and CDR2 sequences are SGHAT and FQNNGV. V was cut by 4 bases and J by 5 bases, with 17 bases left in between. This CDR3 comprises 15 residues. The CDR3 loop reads CASSSTGFGGTEAFF. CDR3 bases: TGTGCCAGCAGCTCGACCGGGTTTGGGGGGACTGAAGCTTTCTTT.